These 32 T cell receptor beta chains originate from one sample sequenced in a study of blood T cell repertoires in COVID-19. Clones were sequenced by immunoSEQ multiplex PCR, and TCRdb holds only the in-frame ones, with some missing. The sample holds 50,000 to 65,000 clones, just under 75% seen once. Sequenced input: peripheral blood. Every receptor here comes from a woman aged 70 to 79 with COVID-19, enrolled during active disease.

This clone was seen only a few times. In nucleotides, the CDR3 is TGTGCCACTGCAGGGGGCGGTTCACCCCTCCACTTT. The encoded protein is CATAGGGSPLHF. The chain has TRBV5-4 and TRBJ1-6; TRBD1 matches at 8 bases. This CDR3 comprises 12 residues. V trimming: 9 bases; J trimming: 9 bases; junction bases outside the gene matches: 5. Germline assignment: CDR1 SGHNT and CDR2 YYREEE (reference sequence).

V is TRBV4-2 and J is TRBJ2-1; D possibly corresponds to TRBD2 (5 bases). Germline CDR1 reads LGHNA; CDR2 reads YNFKEQ. The CDR3 runs to 13 residues. V was cut by 4 bases and J by 8 bases, with 12 bases left in between. The CDR3 loop is CASSPSGVYEQFF. For the CDR3, the DNA is TGTGCCAGCAGCCCTTCCGGGGTATATGAGCAGTTCTTC.

CDR3 nucleotide sequence: TGTGCCAGCAGTTACTCGTGGGAGGGCCTGAATGAGCAGTTCTTC. As protein: CASSYSWEGLNEQFF. V gene TRBV6-5 combines with J gene TRBJ2-1; TRBD2 matches 7 bases. The ends lost 0 bases at V and 7 bases at J; junction bases unmatched: 6. In germline, CDR1 is MNHEY, CDR2 SVGAGI. The CDR3 contains 15 residues.

V and J are TRBV3-1 (or the pseudogene TRBV3-2) and TRBJ1-2, with D maybe TRBD1 (5 bases). The germline gives CDR1 LGHDT, CDR2 YNNKEL (reference sequence). Deletions cut 0 bases from V and 4 bases from J, with 9 bases between. The CDR3 contains 14 residues. The CDR3 sequence: CASSQDGASYGYTF. The CDR3 DNA reads as TGTGCCAGCAGCCAAGATGGGGCATCCTATGGCTACACCTTC.

The chain recombines TRBV2 with TRBJ1-1; possible D gene TRBD1, 5 bases. Germline assignment: CDR1 SNHLY and CDR2 FYNNEI. V was pared by 9 bases and J by 7 bases, with 9 bases between. The CDR3 spans 10 residues. CDR3 DNA sequence: TGTGCCAGGGGGCAGTATGAAGCTTTCTTT. Protein: CARGQYEAFF.

The DNA for the CDR3 is TGTGCCAGAAGCTTGGGCGAAGATGCGGGCAATGAGCAGTTCTTC. This sequence encodes CARSLGEDAGNEQFF. This chain uses TRBV5-3 with TRBJ2-1; D possibly corresponds to TRBD2 (5 bases). TRBV5-3 falls under the ORF class, with uncertain function. This CDR3 has 15 amino acids. Trimming stripped 0 bases from V and 6 bases from J, with 13 bases between.

The V call is TRBV12-3 or TRBV12-4, the J call TRBJ1-6, with a tentative D call TRBD1 (6 bases). V lost 7 bases to trimming and J lost 7 bases, with 8 bases between them. The CDR3 has 12 residues. The CDR3: CASKQGNSPLHF. The CDR3 DNA follows: TGTGCCAGCAAACAGGGAAATTCACCCCTCCACTTT.

The chain couples TRBV4-3 to TRBJ1-2; D perhaps matches TRBD1 (5 bases). V lost 6 bases and J 6 bases, leaving 11 bases between the germline ends. CDR1 is LGHNA, CDR2 YSLEER, per germline. CDR3 length: 12 residues. CDR3 region: CASRGGENGYTF. CDR3 DNA sequence: TGCGCCAGCAGGGGGGGGGAGAATGGCTACACCTTC.

The gene calls are TRBV6-5 and TRBJ1-6; D unclear. Trimming took off 6 bases at V and 7 bases at J, with 13 bases between the two ends. Germline CDR1 MNHEY, CDR2 SVGAGI. CDR3 length equals 14 residues. The CDR3 region is CASSTDGGNSPLHF. The CDR3 region has the DNA TGTGCCAGCAGCACGGACGGAGGAAATTCACCCCTCCACTTT.

The chain recombines TRBV6-5 with TRBJ1-1; 7 bases line up with TRBD1. Germline CDR1 reads MNHEY; CDR2 reads SVGAGI. The J segment lost 0 bases and the V segment lost 0 bases, leaving 1 base of the junction unmatched. The CDR3 is made up of 15 amino acids. The CDR3 DNA reads TGTGCCAGCAGTTACTCAGGGGGCCTGAACACTGAAGCTTTCTTT. Its protein product is CASSYSGGLNTEAFF.

This rearrangement joins TRBV5-1 to TRBJ1-6, with TRBD1 identical over 7 bases. Per the germline V gene, CDR1 is SGHRS and CDR2 is YFSETQ. V shed 4 bases, J shed 9 bases, and the junction held 7 bases outside the gene matches. This CDR3 has 14 amino acids. Here the CDR3 DNA reads TGCGCCAGCAGCCCGACAGGGAGTGGTTCACCCCTCCACTTT. It codes for CASSPTGSGSPLHF. The whole variable domain, filled in from reference TRBV5-1 and TRBJ1-6, reads KAGVTQTPRYLIKTRGQQVTLSCSPISGHRSVSWYQQTPGQGLQFLFEYFSETQRNKGNFPGRFSGRQFSNSRSEMNVSTLELGDSALYLCASSPTGSGSPLHFGNGTRLTVT.

A few counts support this clone. The chain couples TRBV24-1 to TRBJ1-1, with D unresolved. The V gene lost 2 bases and the J gene lost 1 base, with 10 bases spanning the gap. The CDR3 contains 15 residues. Germline V lookup: CDR1 KGHDR, CDR2 SFDVKD. As DNA, the CDR3 is TGTGCCACCAGTGATTCCGGACTTCGGAACACTGAAGCTTTCTTT. It is translated as CATSDSGLRNTEAFF.

This clone was seen only a few times. The chain has TRBV18 and TRBJ1-1; possible D gene TRBD1, 5 bases. Germline assignment: CDR1 KGHSH and CDR2 LQKENI. The length of the CDR3 is 13 residues. Trimming removed 5 bases from V and 5 bases from J, with 12 bases in between. The CDR3 loop reads CASSSGGPTEAFF. DNA of the CDR3: TGTGCCAGCTCATCGGGGGGACCAACTGAAGCTTTCTTT.

The rearrangement joins TRBV19 to TRBJ2-1; D is possibly TRBD2 (6 bases). V was pared by 0 bases and J by 0 bases, with 9 bases between. The CDR3 is 16 amino acids. Germline CDR1 is LNHDA and CDR2 is SQIVND (reference sequence). The CDR3: CASSIDRGSSYNEQFF. The CDR3 bases are TGTGCCAGTAGTATAGATCGGGGGAGCTCCTACAATGAGCAGTTCTTC.

The CDR3 coding sequence is TGTGCCAGCTCCCCCGGAGGGAATAATTCACCCCTCCACTTT. Residues: CASSPGGNNSPLHF. The V call is TRBV18, the J call TRBJ1-6; D is undetermined. The CDR3 is 14 amino acids. The germline V gene encodes CDR1 KGHSH and CDR2 LQKENI. With 6 bases removed from V and 5 bases from J, the gap between germline ends came to 11 bases.

The chain combines TRBV7-2 with TRBJ2-2; 8 bases are shared with TRBD2. This CDR3 comprises 16 residues. CDR1 is SGHTA and CDR2 is FQGNSA in the germline V gene. Trimming removed 4 bases from V and 4 bases from J; junction bases left unmatched: 8. The CDR3 coding sequence is TGTGCCAGCAGCTCAGCCCGGGGGGGAGGCACCGGGGAGCTGTTTTTT. Its protein is CASSSARGGGTGELFF.

The chain links TRBV4-1 to TRBJ1-1, with D possibly matching TRBD1 (5 bases). V dropped 5 bases and J dropped 3 bases, with 13 bases sitting between them. This CDR3 contains 14 residues. Germline CDR1 and CDR2: MGHRA and YSYEKL. CDR3 in amino acids: CASSLGLPDTEAFF. CDR3 sequence (DNA): TGCGCCAGCAGCTTGGGACTTCCGGACACTGAAGCTTTCTTT.

The rearrangement joins TRBV2 to TRBJ2-5; weak D call: TRBD2 (6 bases). In germline, CDR1 is SNHLY, CDR2 FYNNEI. V lost 5 bases and J 7 bases, leaving 11 bases between the germline ends. The CDR3 has 12 amino acids. The CDR3 protein is CASSWGDGTQYF. For the CDR3, the DNA is TGTGCCAGCAGTTGGGGGGACGGGACCCAGTACTTC.

The rearrangement joins TRBV7-3 to TRBJ2-3, with 7 bases fitting TRBD1. The CDR3 contains 16 residues. The ends lost 5 bases at V and 6 bases at J; junction bases unmatched: 14. CDR1 and CDR2 (germline): SGHTA, FQGTGA. The CDR3 DNA reads as TGTGCCAGCAGCCGCACAATATCGACAGGGTCCGATACGCAGTATTTT. Translating it yields CASSRTISTGSDTQYF.

The chain joins TRBV24-1 to TRBJ2-1; TRBD1 matches at 9 bases. The CDR3 length is 16 residues. V dropped 0 bases and J dropped 7; count of bases not matched to a gene: 6. Looked up from germline, CDR1 is KGHDR and CDR2 is SFDVKD. The CDR3 protein is CATSDLLGTGYNEQFF. DNA of the CDR3: TGTGCCACCAGTGATTTGCTCGGGACAGGGTATAATGAGCAGTTCTTC.

The chain uses TRBV11-2 and TRBJ1-4; D not resolved. This CDR3 comprises 13 residues. V gave up 5 bases and J gave up 7 bases, with 11 bases separating them. Germline CDR1 SGHAT, CDR2 FQNNGV. CDR3 sequence: CASSAGVLEKLFF. The CDR3 DNA is TGTGCCAGCAGCGCGGGAGTTCTTGAAAAACTGTTTTTT.

DNA for the CDR3: TGTGCCAGCAGCGCTCGGACTAGCGGCTTCACAGATACGCAGTATTTT. This translates into CASSARTSGFTDTQYF. The chain uses TRBV7-3 and TRBJ2-3, with 10 bases identical to TRBD2. The V and J ends lost 5 bases and 2 bases, in that order; junction bases with no gene match: 7. The germline gives CDR1 SGHTA, CDR2 FQGTGA. The CDR3 is 16 residues long.

This chain connects TRBV6-2 or TRBV6-3 to TRBJ2-6; D not resolved. Between the trimmed V and J ends, which lost 4 bases and 0 bases, there was a span of 19 bases. The CDR3 consists of 19 residues. Germline CDR1 MNHEY, CDR2 SVGEGT. CDR3 protein: CASSFSLGVTLSGANVLTF. CDR3 DNA: TGTGCCAGCAGTTTCTCCCTAGGAGTTACTCTCTCTGGGGCCAACGTCCTGACTTTC.

The chain links TRBV11-2 to TRBJ1-6; the match to TRBD1 covers 9 bases. Trimming at V came to 5 bases and at J to 8 bases, leaving 7 bases not matched to a gene. CDR3 length: 15 residues. Germline V gene sequence: CDR1 SGHAT, CDR2 FQNNGV. Written as DNA, the CDR3 is TGTGCCAGCAGCCCACCAGGGACAGGGTATTCACCCCTCCACTTT. Translating it yields CASSPPGTGYSPLHF.

The chain carries TRBV4-3 and TRBJ2-5; D is possibly TRBD2 (5 bases). Trimming removed 7 bases from V and 5 bases from J, with 23 bases in between. The CDR3 extends over 16 amino acids. Germline lookup yields CDR1 LGHNA and CDR2 YSLEER. In DNA, the CDR3 is TGCGCCAGCAACAAAAATCTCGGGGTACTGGGGGAGACCCAGTACTTC. Protein: CASNKNLGVLGETQYF.

This clone appeared once. V usage is TRBV10-3 and J usage is TRBJ1-2, with TRBD1 identical over 12 bases. The trim removed 7 bases at V and 7 bases at J, leaving 10 bases unmatched. Germline V gives CDR1 ENHRY, CDR2 SYGVKD. The CDR3 covers 15 residues. CDR3 sequence reads: CAIKPGQGAPGGYTF. The CDR3 DNA is TGTGCCATCAAGCCGGGACAGGGGGCGCCCGGTGGCTACACCTTC.

This clone was seen a few times. Other DNA sequences of this sample code for an identical CDR3. The chain couples TRBV9 to TRBJ1-6; D remains ambiguous. V was trimmed by 0 bases and J by 4 bases, leaving 5 bases between them. The V gene's germline CDR1 is SGDLS and CDR2 YYNGEE. There are 14 residues in the CDR3. The CDR3 here is CASSVGQYNSPLHF. The CDR3 DNA sequence: TGTGCCAGCAGCGTAGGGCAGTATAATTCACCCCTCCACTTT. Combining the CDR3 with reference TRBV9 and TRBJ1-6 gives the whole variable domain DSGVTQTPKHLITATGQRVTLRCSPRSGDLSVYWYQQSLDQGLQFLIQYYNGEERAKGNILERFSAQQFPDLHSELNLSSLELGDSALYFCASSVGQYNSPLHFGNGTRLTVT.

V gene TRBV6-7 combines with J gene TRBJ2-3; 9 bases line up with TRBD2. TRBV6-7 is an ORF, and what it does is uncertain. Trimming cost V 4 bases and J 6 bases; bases outside gene matches: 14. The CDR3 loop spans 17 amino acids. CDR3 coding DNA: TGTGCCAGCAGTTCCCCGGGACTAGCTCCCCGTTGGGATACGCAGTATTTT. Translated, it gives CASSSPGLAPRWDTQYF.

The genes are TRBV27 and TRBJ1-2; D gene ambiguous. Germline V lookup: CDR1 MNHEY, CDR2 SMNVEV (reference sequence). V was shortened by 3 bases and J by 6 bases, with 11 bases between the two germline ends. This CDR3 spans 13 amino acids. The CDR3 nucleotides read TGTGCCAGCAGTTTTCGAGGAATGAATGGCTACACCTTC. Translation: CASSFRGMNGYTF.

Comment on this clone: Other DNA sequences from this sample encode an identical CDR3 as well. J is TRBJ2-5 and V is TRBV12-3 or TRBV12-4; 8 nucleotides align to TRBD1. V gave up 5 bases and J gave up 4 bases; unmatched junction bases: 3. The CDR3 sequence is 13 residues long. CDR3 protein: CASSLGQVETQYF. The DNA for the CDR3 is TGTGCCAGCAGTCTGGGACAGGTAGAGACCCAGTACTTC.

This clone occurred a few times. The chain employs TRBV20-1 and TRBJ1-1; D is unclear. Germline V gene data show CDR1 as DFQATT and CDR2 as SNEGSKA (reference sequence). V shed 3 bases and J shed 5 bases, with 16 bases lying between them. The CDR3 spans 14 residues. The CDR3 DNA reads TGCAGTGCTAGTCGGTTCTTAGTCAGGACTGAAGCTTTCTTT. It codes for CSASRFLVRTEAFF.

The chain uses TRBV6-2 or TRBV6-3 and TRBJ2-1; 8 nucleotides line up with TRBD1. This CDR3 comprises 18 residues. The germline CDR1 and CDR2 sequences are MNHEY and SVGEGT. J gave up 3 bases and V 2 bases, and 12 bases lay outside the gene matches. CDR3: CASSYEGNTGGGYNEQFF. The CDR3 DNA follows: TGTGCCAGCAGTTACGAGGGTAACACAGGGGGTGGCTACAATGAGCAGTTCTTC.